A single sample is the source of the 14 T cell receptor beta chains below, sequenced in a study of response to subunit inactivated influenza vaccine. TCRdb reprocessed the RT-PCR reads via MiXCR and lists one record per CDR3 protein. The repertoire holds about 240,000 distinct CDR3 sequences, over 9% seen once, with about 7.8% in the top ten. The source was non-naive T cells sorted from PBMCs, collected less than 15 days before vaccination. All receptors come from a man aged 45-65 years who received an inactivated influenza vaccine.

The V call is TRBV7-2, the J call TRBJ2-2, with D possibly called TRBD1 or TRBD2 (5 bases each). The CDR3 length is 17 residues. The V end lost 5 bases, the J end lost 0 bases, and 16 bases lay between the germline ends. Per the germline V gene, CDR1 is SGHTA and CDR2 is FQGNSA. This chain's CDR3 is CASSLTPGPPNTGELFF. CDR3 nucleotide sequence: TGTGCCAGCAGCCTTACCCCGGGACCGCCGAACACCGGGGAGCTGTTTTTT.

This clonotype was detected ten times or more. V is TRBV28 and J is TRBJ2-7; no definite D call. V was trimmed by 2 bases and J by 4 bases, leaving 18 bases between them. The CDR3 spans 16 residues. Germline CDR1 MDHEN, CDR2 SYDVKM. In nucleotides, the CDR3 is TGTGCCAGCAGTTTAGGCCCCCGAAGGTATATATACGAGCAGTACTTC. As protein: CASSLGPRRYIYEQYF.

This chain links TRBV30 with TRBJ1-6; TRBD1 might be the D (5 bases). The length of the CDR3 is 13 residues. Trimming stripped 6 bases from V and 8 bases from J, with 14 bases between. Germline V gene lookup returns CDR1 GTSNPN and CDR2 SVGIG (reference sequence). CDR3 DNA: TGTGCCTGTCTTCACCTGGGGGATTCACCCCTCCACTTT. Its translation is CACLHLGDSPLHF.

This clonotype was counted ten times or more. J is TRBJ1-1 and V is TRBV7-9; D not certain. Per germline, CDR1 SEHNR and CDR2 FQNEAQ (reference sequence). V was cut by 1 base and J by 1 base, with 10 bases left in between. The CDR3 totals 15 residues. The CDR3 sequence is CASSLDTPSNTEAFF. Written as DNA, the CDR3 is TGTGCCAGCAGCTTAGACACACCGTCGAACACTGAAGCTTTCTTT.

This clonotype has a count of ten or more. The chain is built from TRBV10-3 and TRBJ1-5; 7 positions match TRBD1. V dropped 0 bases and J dropped 7; count of bases not matched to a gene: 9. The CDR3 length is 16 residues. The germline gives CDR1 ENHRY, CDR2 SYGVKD. CDR3 in amino acids: CAISESEAGGGQPQHF. The CDR3 bases are TGTGCCATCAGTGAGTCGGAGGCAGGAGGGGGCCAGCCCCAGCATTTT.

The chain recombines TRBV4-2 with TRBJ1-2; TRBD1 might be the D (6 bases). V was shortened by 3 bases and J by 2 bases, with 10 bases between the two germline ends. Germline V gene lookup returns CDR1 LGHNA and CDR2 YNFKEQ. This CDR3 is built from 14 residues. This CDR3 is CASSHPDRNYGYTF. CDR3 nucleotide sequence: TGTGCCAGCAGCCATCCGGACAGAAACTATGGCTACACCTTC.

This clonotype occurred a few times. The chain uses TRBV12-3 or TRBV12-4 and TRBJ1-2; D not resolved. The CDR3 has 13 residues. The V end lost 3 bases, the J end lost 2 bases, and 7 bases lay between the germline ends. The chain's CDR3 is CASSLRENYGYTF. The CDR3 DNA is TGTGCCAGCAGTTTGAGGGAGAACTATGGCTACACCTTC.

This clonotype appeared many times. The chain is built from TRBV20-1 and TRBJ2-7, with D possibly being TRBD2 (6 bases). Germline V gives CDR1 DFQATT, CDR2 SNEGSKA (reference sequence). The CDR3 covers 14 residues. Trimming took 6 bases from V and 3 from J, leaving 18 bases between them. This CDR3 reads CSATDAAGIYEQYF. In DNA, the CDR3 is TGCAGTGCGACGGACGCCGCGGGAATCTACGAGCAGTACTTC.

This clonotype showed up just a few times. The chain couples TRBV4-1 to TRBJ2-1; D is perhaps TRBD2 (6 bases). Trimming took 1 base from V and 10 from J, leaving 29 bases between them. The CDR3 is made up of 19 amino acids. CDR1 MGHRA and CDR2 YSYEKL come from the germline V gene. The chain's CDR3 is CASSQVFFGAGTPRGEQFF. CDR3 DNA: TGCGCCAGCAGCCAAGTTTTTTTTGGGGCGGGAACTCCCCGGGGCGAGCAGTTCTTC.

At least ten counts were recorded for this clonotype. The CDR3 DNA reads as TGTGCCAGCAGTCCGGGGGGCCTGGTCGGGACTGAAGCTTTCTTT. It encodes CASSPGGLVGTEAFF. The chain links TRBV27 to TRBJ1-1, with D possibly matching TRBD1 (6 bases). There are 15 residues in the CDR3. The V and J ends lost 5 bases and 5 bases respectively, with 18 bases between them. Per the germline V gene, CDR1 is MNHEY and CDR2 is SMNVEV (reference sequence).

In nucleotides, the CDR3 is TGTGCCAGCAGTCCGTTTTCACTAGCGGGGGGGCCAAACAATGAGCAGTTCTTC. Translation: CASSPFSLAGGPNNEQFF. The chain combines TRBV28 with TRBJ2-1; 13 bases are shared with TRBD2. The CDR3 sequence is 18 residues long. CDR1 and CDR2 (germline): MDHEN, SYDVKM. The V and J ends lost 5 bases and 5 bases, in that order; junction bases with no gene match: 12.

In its sample, this clonotype was seen a few times. The chain links TRBV5-5 to TRBJ1-1; TRBD1 matches 8 bases. Germline CDR1 SGHKS, CDR2 YYEKEE (reference sequence). After removal of 2 bases from V and 4 bases from J, the junction contained 10 bases not matched to a gene. CDR3 length equals 16 residues. The CDR3 sequence is CASSFGWGQALTEAFF. The CDR3 region has the DNA TGTGCCAGCAGCTTTGGGTGGGGACAGGCCCTCACTGAAGCTTTCTTT.

This clonotype was seen ten or more times. The rearrangement joins TRBV4-1 to TRBJ2-3; D possibly corresponds to TRBD2 (6 bases). With 1 base removed from V and 5 bases from J, the gap between germline ends came to 16 bases. Per germline, CDR1 MGHRA and CDR2 YSYEKL. This CDR3 is 16 amino acids long. CDR3 residues: CASSQAVTRGLDTQYF. The CDR3 DNA follows: TGCGCCAGCAGCCAAGCGGTGACTAGGGGATTAGATACGCAGTATTTT.

This clonotype has more than one count but fewer than ten. This sequence joins TRBV2 and TRBJ2-2; 8 nucleotides agree with TRBD2. Germline values: CDR1 SNHLY, CDR2 FYNNEI. The length of the CDR3 is 16 residues. The trim removed 6 bases at V and 6 bases at J, leaving 12 bases unmatched. CDR3 loop: CASSAEGLGNAGELFF. CDR3 coding DNA: TGTGCCAGCAGCGCGGAGGGACTAGGAAATGCCGGGGAGCTGTTTTTT.